The entry below gives a single TCR beta chain sequence along with its context. These data are taken from a study of blood T cell repertoires in COVID-19. The participants were between about 18 and 95 years old and came from some 23 US areas. Cohort assignment relied on participant-reported clinical history. In Cohort 3, a recovered donor had either two negative PCRs, clearance, or symptom resolution. Study processing details: Using reference gene primer amplification, nucleated cell counts were estimated. Libraries were prepared by immunoSEQ multiplex PCR; TCRdb keeps only in-frame clonotypes and omits some of them. V, J and clone size reflect that table, while D and trimming were determined from the DNA. The sample yields more than 450,000 clones, 87% seen once. Looked up from germline, CDR1 is SGHRS and CDR2 is YFSETQ. V gave up 5 bases and J gave up 8 bases; unmatched junction bases: 10. The CDR3 loop spans 15 amino acids.

The sequence was obtained from a woman aged 18-29 years who had recovered from COVID-19. Sequences were obtained from PBMCs or T cells enriched from blood (not recorded which). The chain links TRBV5-1 to TRBJ2-1, with 10 bases matching TRBD1. CDR3 nucleotides: TGCGCCAGCAGATCCGGGACAGGGGAAGAGTATGAGCAGTTCTTC. It encodes CASRSGTGEEYEQFF.